The clone carrying this T cell receptor beta chain has a count of ten or more. As yet, its antigen is unknown. With a much larger clone just one base away, this may be a read error. Other DNA sequences in this specimen translate into the identical CDR3. The source of the sample is a study of metastatic and nonmetastatic thyroid tumors. In the study overall: Malignant thyroid and benign thyroid patients provided blood and tumor or nodule tissue whose repertoires were compared.

Study results and limitations: The reported finding was significantly higher TCR beta diversity in malignant thyroid tumors relative to benign nodules, in blood and tumor.

No patient had received any treatment before thyroid surgery. The CDR3 covers 14 residues. TCRdb used MiXCR to call clones anew from the PCR reads. The sample contains about 62,000 clones, roughly 4% of which appear only once. This receptor was taken from a female donor with papillary thyroid cancer or a benign thyroid nodule (not recorded which). Some clones in this sample may be carry-over from other donors' samples. The J gene is TRBJ2-7, the V gene TRBV12-3 or TRBV12-4, with a tentative D call TRBD1 (6 bases). Source material: blood. The CDR3 protein is CASSLNREISEQYF. The DNA of the CDR3 is TGTGCTAGCAGTTTGAACAGGGAAATAAGCGAGCAGTACTTC.